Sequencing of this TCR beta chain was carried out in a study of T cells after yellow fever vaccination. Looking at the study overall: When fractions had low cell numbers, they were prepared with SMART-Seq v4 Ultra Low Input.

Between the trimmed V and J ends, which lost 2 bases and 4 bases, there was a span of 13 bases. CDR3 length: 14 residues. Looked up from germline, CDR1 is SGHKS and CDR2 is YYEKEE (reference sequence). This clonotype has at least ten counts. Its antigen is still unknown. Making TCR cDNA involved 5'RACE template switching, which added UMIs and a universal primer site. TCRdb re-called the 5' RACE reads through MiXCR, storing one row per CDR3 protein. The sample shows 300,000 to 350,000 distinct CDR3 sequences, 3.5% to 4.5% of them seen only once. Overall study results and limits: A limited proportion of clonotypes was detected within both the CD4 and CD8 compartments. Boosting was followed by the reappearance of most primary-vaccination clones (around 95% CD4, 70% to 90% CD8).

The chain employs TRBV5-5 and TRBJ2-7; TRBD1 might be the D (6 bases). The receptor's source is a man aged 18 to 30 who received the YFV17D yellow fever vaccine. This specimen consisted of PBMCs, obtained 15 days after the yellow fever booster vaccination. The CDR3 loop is CASSFLQGLYEQYF. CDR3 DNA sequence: TGTGCCAGCAGCTTCCTCCAGGGGTTGTACGAGCAGTACTTC.